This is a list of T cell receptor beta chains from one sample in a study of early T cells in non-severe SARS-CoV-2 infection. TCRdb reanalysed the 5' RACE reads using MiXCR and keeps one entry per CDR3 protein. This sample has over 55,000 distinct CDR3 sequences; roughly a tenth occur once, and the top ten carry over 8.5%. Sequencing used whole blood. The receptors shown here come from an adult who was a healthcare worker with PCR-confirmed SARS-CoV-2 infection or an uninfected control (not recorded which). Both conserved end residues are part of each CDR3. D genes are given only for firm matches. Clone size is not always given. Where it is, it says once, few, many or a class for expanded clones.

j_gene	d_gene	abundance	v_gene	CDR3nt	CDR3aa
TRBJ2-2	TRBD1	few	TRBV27	TGTGCCAGCAGTAGACCAGGGGGATCGAACACCGGGGAGCTGTTTTTT	CASSRPGGSNTGELFF
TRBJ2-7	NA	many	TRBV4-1	TGCGCCAGCAGCCCCGGGGTTGGTAGCTCTCTCTACGAGCAGTACTTC	CASSPGVGSSLYEQYF
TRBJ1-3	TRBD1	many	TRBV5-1	TGCGCCAGCAGCGCCCTGGGACAGGCAAGCACCATATATTTT	CASSALGQASTIYF
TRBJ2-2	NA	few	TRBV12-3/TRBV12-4	TGTGCCAGCAGTTCAGGGTGGGCCACCGGGGAGCTGTTTTTT	CASSSGWATGELFF
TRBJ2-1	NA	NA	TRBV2	TGTGCCAGCAGTGGTGTGATATATCAAAATGAGCAGTTCTTC	CASSGVIYQNEQFF
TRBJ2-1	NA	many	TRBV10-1	TGCGCCAGCAGTGAGTCGGCGGGATTACCCTCCTACAATGAGCAGTTCTTC	CASSESAGLPSYNEQFF
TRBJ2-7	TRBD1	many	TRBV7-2	TGTGCCAGCACCCCAGCCCCGGGACAGGTGAACTACGAGCAGTACTTC	CASTPAPGQVNYEQYF
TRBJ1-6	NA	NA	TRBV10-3	TGTGCCATCGGCGAGTCACCCCTCCACTTT	CAIGESPLHF
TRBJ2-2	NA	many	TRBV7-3	TGTGCCAGCAGCGTGCAGGGTTACACCGGGGAGCTGTTTTTT	CASSVQGYTGELFF
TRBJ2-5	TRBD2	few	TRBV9	TGTGCCAGCAGCGCCAGCGGGAGAGAGACCCAGTACTTC	CASSASGRETQYF
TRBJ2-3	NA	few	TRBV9	TGTGCCAGCAGCGCTAGACAGCCTATCACAGATACGCAGTATTTT	CASSARQPITDTQYF
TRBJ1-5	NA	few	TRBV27	TGTGCCAGCAGTACATGGGACACAGGGCCCCAGCATTTT	CASSTWDTGPQHF
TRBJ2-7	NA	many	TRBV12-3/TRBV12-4	TGTGCCAGCGGCCCCGCGGGACAATCCGAGCAGTACTTC	CASGPAGQSEQYF
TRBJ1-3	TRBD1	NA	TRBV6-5	TGTGCCAGCAGTCAGGGACAGGGGACTGGAAACACCATATATTTT	CASSQGQGTGNTIYF
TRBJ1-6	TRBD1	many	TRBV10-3	TGTGCCATCAGGGACAGGGGCCAGTCACCCCTCCACTTT	CAIRDRGQSPLHF
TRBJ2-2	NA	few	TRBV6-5	TGTGCCAGCTTGAGGTCCGACACCGGGGAGCTGTTTTTT	CASLRSDTGELFF
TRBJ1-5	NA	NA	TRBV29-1	TGCAGCGTTACTGAGGGTATAGGTCAGCCCCAGCATTTT	CSVTEGIGQPQHF
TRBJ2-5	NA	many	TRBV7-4	TGTGCCAGCAGCCCCCTCGACAGGCGGGCGGAGACCCAGTACTTC	CASSPLDRRAETQYF
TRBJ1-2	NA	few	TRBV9	TGTGCCAGCAGTGCAAACCAGGTTGGGCACTATGGCTACACCTTC	CASSANQVGHYGYTF
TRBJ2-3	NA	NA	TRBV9	TGTGCCAGCAGCGTAAGGAGTACAGGGGGGGCAGATACGCAGTATTTT	CASSVRSTGGADTQYF
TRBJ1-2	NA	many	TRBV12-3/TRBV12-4	TGTGCCAGCAGTCAGGAGAACTATGGCTACACCTTC	CASSQENYGYTF
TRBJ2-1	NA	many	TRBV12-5	TGTGCTAGTGCCTGGGGGGAGAGGAACAATGAGCAGTTCTTC	CASAWGERNNEQFF
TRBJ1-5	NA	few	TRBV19	TGTGCCTCCTCCGATCAGCTAAATCAGCCCCAGCATTTT	CASSDQLNQPQHF
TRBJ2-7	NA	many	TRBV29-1	TGCAGCGCCGCAAAGACCGATCCCGCCTTAGGGCAGTACTTC	CSAAKTDPALGQYF
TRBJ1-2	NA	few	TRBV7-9	TGTGCCAGCAGCCCCGGAAGGGGAGGCTACACCTTC	CASSPGRGGYTF
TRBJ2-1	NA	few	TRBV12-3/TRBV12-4	TGTGCCAGCAGTTTTAAGGAGGGCCTGGACAATGAGCAGTTCTTC	CASSFKEGLDNEQFF
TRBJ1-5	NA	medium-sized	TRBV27	TGTGCCAGCAGTCGGGGGCTCAATCAGCCCCAGCATTTT	CASSRGLNQPQHF
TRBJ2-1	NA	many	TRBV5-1	TGCGCCAGCAGCTTGGGGCTAGCTAATGAGCAGTTCTTC	CASSLGLANEQFF
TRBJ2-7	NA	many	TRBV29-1	TGCAGCGTCCAACCGTCAGCCTACGAGCAGTACTTC	CSVQPSAYEQYF
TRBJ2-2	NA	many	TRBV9	TGTGCCAGCAGCGTAGAGGCAGGGTGGATCACCGGGGAGCTGTTTTTT	CASSVEAGWITGELFF